This T cell receptor delta chain was obtained from a study of Vδ1+ human thymocytes (dated by TCRdb to the late 2010s). Study-level background: mRNA-level TRG and TRD CDR3 repertoires of highly purified Vdelta1+ thymocytes from young children were characterised as a data resource. Validation of the multiplex-based CDR3 amplicon strategy against 5'RACE-based CDR3 amplicon generation methods had been performed previously.

General conclusions and limits of the study: Donors shared many TRG clonotypes (up to about 7x10^3), but TRD repertoires were essentially private, with at most 120 shared. Donors did not cluster by age or sex, so the analyses were not stratified by age or sex. Even though sort purity was high, around a fifth of thymic TRD sequences were Vdelta2 (and few were Vdelta3), which was not the case for the peripheral blood Vdelta1+ controls. Thymic TRG and TRD repertoires appeared highly polyclonal with Gaussian CDR3 length distributions, unlike oligoclonal peripheral blood repertoires. The use of highly purified populations and single-cell validation was advised by the authors, since misinterpretation of bulk repertoire data could be caused by unexpected Vdelta2 sequences.

RNA was isolated using the RNeasy mini kit, and reverse transcription was performed with Superscript III. CDR3 amplicons were generated by multiplex PCR with pooled V-gene forward primers and a constant-region reverse primer carrying Illumina adaptor overhangs. After gel purification, the amplicons were indexed with Nextera index primers during approximately 8 additional PCR cycles and then purified using AMPure XP beads. Sequencing of the libraries was done on an Illumina MiSeq using paired-end 250 bp reads, dual indexing and a roughly 20% PhiX spike-in. The paper's processing steps were these. FastQC was used to check read quality, and ea-utils fastq-join was used to merge TRG read pairs. Sequences were annotated with IMGT/HighV-QUEST, keeping only productive sequences with unambiguous V-gene assignment; clonotypes were defined by identical CDR3 sequence. For downstream analysis, VDJtools 1.1.1, tcR 2.2.3, Treemap and vegan Shannon diversity in R 3.4.4 were used. Clone calls in TCRdb were regenerated from the public reads with CATT, after which identical DNA sequences shared one row. The V and J calls follow TCRdb's processing rather than the paper's. This sample lists about 55,000 delta-chain clones; about 16% were detected once. Roughly 0.5% of the sample belongs to the ten largest clones.

Regarding this clone: The antigen it binds to is not known. Base qualities were left out, and no much larger clone turns up one base away.

Per the germline V gene, TSWWSYY is the CDR1 and QGS is the CDR2. Its CDR3 holds 20 amino acids, cysteine through phenylalanine. Just the 60-base CDR3 DNA is kept, in frame starting at base 1. Deletion took 3 bases off V and 6 bases off J, with a span of 32 bases between the germline ends. Thymic samples were depleted of alphabeta T cells, then CD3+ TCRVdelta1+ TCRVdelta2- thymocytes were FACS-sorted. A purity of roughly 98% to 99.6% was achieved for sorted Vdelta1+ thymocytes. The thymic specimens were obtained from several paediatric patients, aged about 5 days to 15 months, who were having corrective cardiac surgery. Thymic tissue was dispersed, and mononuclear cells were isolated on a Histopaque-1077 density gradient. Staining used anti-TCRVdelta1 clone TS8.2, anti-TCRVdelta2 clone B6, anti-CD3 clone HIT3a and anti-TCRalphabeta clone IP26 antibodies.

The sequence derives from a boy in the first two years of life who had congenital heart surgery. Material: Vdelta1+ gamma-delta thymocytes from the thymus. The cell subset or site label here, explained by the study, means: FACS-sorted CD3+ TCRalphabeta- TCRVdelta1+ TCRVdelta2- thymocytes. The V and J segments used are TRDV1 and TRDJ1; the D call is possibly TRDD2 or TRDD3, each sharing 9 bases. CDR3 reads: CALGDLLPTSSPTGGHKLIF. The DNA sequence follows: TGTGCTCTTGGGGACCTCCTTCCTACGAGCTCCCCTACTGGGGGACATAAACTCATCTTT.